These 5 T cell receptor beta chains came from one sample sequenced in a study of T cell clonality in common variable immunodeficiency. Only in-frame clones appear in the TCRdb table, and some are missing; sequencing was by immunoSEQ multiplex PCR. Singletons are absent from the sample, which has approximately 37,000 clones. The specimen was peripheral blood mononuclear cells. The source of these receptors is a person aged 18-70 years in good health.

This clone was observed at least ten times. The CDR3 end is not reached by the read, which stops 3 residues before it; the germline J gene fills it in. The chain recombines TRBV20-1 with TRBJ1-4; the D is unclear. V was cut by 5 bases and J by 6 bases, with 13 bases left in between. Germline V gives CDR1 DFQATT, CDR2 SNEGSKA (reference sequence). The CDR3 is 13 amino acids. CDR3 loop: CSALRGLDEKLFF. CDR3 bases read: TGCAGTGCTCTCCGCGGGTTAGATGAAAAA.

This clone has a count of ten or more. From the germline J gene comes the end of the CDR3, since the read stops 3 residues before it. The chain has TRBV7-2 and TRBJ2-7; possibly TRBD2 for D (6 bases). CDR1 SGHTA and CDR2 FQGNSA come from the germline V gene. V gave up 2 bases and J gave up 3 bases, with 11 bases separating them. This CDR3 has 14 amino acids. The CDR3 sequence is CASSLLAEIYEQYF. The CDR3 bases that were read are TGTGCCAGCAGCTTATTAGCGGAGATCTACGAG.

This clone was counted at least ten times. Coverage ceases 3 residues before the CDR3 finishes, and the germline J gene fills in the end. The chain joins TRBV14 to TRBJ1-2, with TRBD1 identical over 8 bases. Germline CDR1 is SGHDN and CDR2 is FVKESK. CDR3 length: 14 amino acids. CDR3 loop: CASSLYTGGRGYTF. Incomplete CDR3 DNA: TGTGCCAGCAGCCTATATACAGGGGGACGGGGC.

The table lists this clone with many counts. Read coverage stops 3 residues before the CDR3 terminus; the germline J gene supplies the remainder. The V and J genes are TRBV6-1 and TRBJ2-7; 7 bases align to TRBD1. The germline gives CDR1 MNHNS, CDR2 SASEGT. V gave up 2 bases and J gave up 3 bases; unmatched junction bases: 4. This CDR3 contains 14 residues. CDR3 DNA, as far as it was read: TGTGCCAGCAGTGAACCGGGACAGAACTACGAG. Amino acid sequence: CASSEPGQNYE. The whole CDR3 sequence is CASSEPGQNYEQYF.

This clone was seen repeatedly, ten times or more. The read halts 3 residues ahead of the CDR3 end, with the missing end drawn from the germline J gene. The rearrangement links TRBV5-1 to TRBJ2-2, with 7 bases identical to TRBD2. The CDR3 length is 15 residues. Germline CDR1 is SGHRS and CDR2 is YFSETQ. CDR3 DNA (partial): TGCGCCAGCAGCTTGGCCGTGGGGGGGGGTGAAAAG. This codes for CASSLAVGGGEK. The CDR3, in full, reads CASSLAVGGGEKLFF.